The T cell receptor beta chain described here comes from a study of blood T cell repertoires in COVID-19 (dated by TCRdb to the early 2020s). Regarding the research as a whole: Samples covering the acute and convalescent phases of COVID-19 were provided by collaborators in the United States, Italy and Spain. The prospective study material was composed of cDNA or gDNA derived from T cells, B-cell-depleted T cells, or PBMCs. Subjects who had been exposed to COVID-19, were actively infected with it, or had recovered from it provided the deeply sampled blood TCRbeta repertoires that made up the dataset. A freely available public database, intended as a resource for researchers studying the immune response to SARS-CoV-2, is where the repertoires were released. Samples came from the ongoing ImmuneRACE study (first 160 participants) plus 1,254 subjects from 6 global collaborators. Nearly every sample came with metadata listing a de-identified subject ID, COVID-19 status, age in years and sex. HLA class I and class II types, where available, came from metadata supplied by the sample provider rather than from assay-based typing. Broader findings and caveats from the paper: Clinical and demographic metadata were provided uncurated, with the amount varying by source and participant.

Concerning this clone itself: The clone's antigen remains unknown. Nothing much larger sits one base from this clone, and base qualities are not available.

TCRbeta CDR3 regions were amplified from genomic DNA using the immunoSEQ Assay, a bias-controlled multiplex PCR. In the source study's methods: Within the assay, amplification of reference gene primers was used to estimate how many nucleated cells each sample contained. To quantify the absolute abundance of each unique TCRbeta CDR3 rearrangement, sequence reads were collapsed and filtered. Productive Simpson clonality was computed per sample as the square root of Simpson's diversity index over productive rearrangements. The source is immuneACCESS, and TCRdb retained only in-frame sequences with V and J called. Part of the clones is not carried over; for the studies checked, unresolved V genes explain less than half of this, and the remainder is unexplained. V, J and clone size are taken as reported in that table, and D and trimming were inferred from the DNA itself. Here the sample has 350,000 to 450,000 clones; over 75% occur a single time. Jointly, the top ten make up around 1.1% of the sample.

Participants in the prospective study were aged roughly 18 to 100 years, lived in more than 20 United States geographic areas, and enrolled through a virtual design. In the prospective study, participants were assigned to cohorts based on the clinical history participants reported in a screening survey and a study questionnaire. Recovered participants in ImmuneRACE Cohort 3 were defined by two consecutive negative NP/OP PCR tests, clearance by a healthcare professional, or resolution of symptoms. In the prospective study, mobile phlebotomists collected whole blood, serum and a nasopharyngeal or oropharyngeal swab from each participant. Over a roughly two-month period, participants in the prospective study had the option of providing additional blood draws and questionnaires. Before DNA extraction, prospective study blood samples were shipped either frozen or at room temperature. The TCR was taken from a man in his thirties or forties who had recovered from COVID-19. Specimen: PBMCs or T cells enriched from blood (not recorded which).

The CDR3 protein sequence reads: CASSLVFASGNTDTQYF. The nucleotides read TGTGCCAGCAGCTTAGTATTCGCTAGCGGAAACACAGATACGCAGTATTTT. This chain is built from TRBV11-2 and TRBJ2-3, with 7 bases in between that match TRBD2. Based on the germline V gene, the CDR1 and CDR2 sequences are SGHAT and FQNNGV. The CDR3 contains 17 residues, cysteine and phenylalanine counted. Only CDR3 DNA remains: 51 bases, in frame from the first base. Germline trimming: 1 base from V, 2 bases from J; junction bases outside gene matches: 9. The full variable domain, completed from the reference TRBV11-2 and TRBJ2-3 proteins outside the CDR3, reads EAGVAQSPRYKIIEKRQSVAFWCNPISGHATLYWYQQILGQGPKLLIQFQNNGVVDDSQLPKDRFSAERLKGVDSTLKIQPAKLEDSAVYLCASSLVFASGNTDTQYFGPGTRLTVL.